This TCR beta chain derives from a study of OX40 agonist ivuxolimab in advanced cancers. Generated by immunoSEQ multiplex PCR, the TCRdb table keeps only in-frame clones and is missing some. In the table there are more than 60,000 clones, 85% to 95% of which are singletons. Study-level points and caveats: CD8+ T cells showed, on average, more clonal expansion than CD4+ cells.

With regard to this clone: What it recognizes is unknown.

The CDR3 has 13 amino acids. Germline loops: CDR1 SEHNR, CDR2 FQNEAQ (reference sequence). The V end lost 8 bases, the J end lost 7 bases, and 17 bases lay between the germline ends. Specimen: CD4+ or CD8+ T cells sorted from blood, collected in a trial of the OX40 agonist ivuxolimab. This chain connects TRBV7-9 to TRBJ1-1; possibly TRBD1 for D (6 bases). The receptor's source is an adult with an advanced solid tumor such as melanoma, head and neck, liver or kidney cancer. The CDR3 loop reads CASRPPEGGEAFF. CDR3 bases: TGTGCCAGCCGCCCCCCCGAGGGGGGTGAAGCTTTCTTT.